One TCR beta chain is described in this entry. Its antigen is unknown. Base qualities are missing; no much larger clone stands one base away. The cohort consisted of 650 to 850 healthy bone marrow donors. At the time of sampling, all cohort members were nominally healthy, though unrecorded immune exposures were likely present. The donor was CMV seropositive and belonged to the group of over 250 seropositive cohort members. A peripheral blood sample was provided by each donor, and peripheral blood mononuclear cells were used for TCR beta sequencing. The Qiagen DNeasy Blood Extraction Kit was used to extract genomic DNA from the blood cell samples. The sample is drawn from a study of cytomegalovirus exposure and HLA in healthy donors (dated by TCRdb to the late 2010s). Study-wide context: According to an earlier analysis of 550 to 700 of the donors, about 190 million T cells yielded over 90 million unique TCR beta sequences and about 280 Gb of sequence data. Class I and class II HLA loci were covered by the typing at four-digit resolution. Donor age, sex, ethnicity and CMV serostatus were collected together with the repertoire data. The number of donors typed differed by locus, with about 629-630 for A, B, C, DRB1 and DQB1, about 500 for DQA1, under 610 for DPA1, and some 450 for DPB1. Of the roughly 390 genotyped donors, approximately 81% were placed in the genetic ancestry cluster associated with self-reported Caucasian donors. An earlier analysis of around 580 of the donors used high-throughput TCR beta sequencing to judge whether each TCR beta V gene segment behaved as functional or pseudogenic. Roughly 300 gigabases of sequencing data and 70 million to 100 million unique TCR sequences were included in an early release covering around 650 HLA-typed donors. Using immunosequencing, the study profiled T cell repertoires from around 680 subjects and related those repertoires to cytomegalovirus serostatus. Across around 400 genotyped donors of the cohort, an average of approximately 240,000 unique TCR beta nucleotide sequences per donor were sequenced, and about a sixth of those sequences were non-productive. The study combined high-throughput TCR immunosequencing, statistical association of individual TCRs with disease status, and machine learning to predict cytomegalovirus infection status. Rather than using new phenotypic data, the later analysis identified candidate immune exposures from TCR beta sequences and from how often those sequences occurred across donors. The aim of the study was to test whether cataloging public T cell receptors could identify signatures of past pathogen exposure. A later analysis re-examined previously published TCR beta repertoires from 610 or so donors and added high-resolution HLA genotyping to investigate patterns of TCR occurrence. Every discovery cohort repertoire had been produced on one sequencing platform. Along with the roughly 700-subject first cohort, a separate validation cohort of around 110 different subjects was used. Five DR-DQ haplotypes were treated as single units for association and clustering because of strong linkage in the cohort. A later genetic analysis used genome-wide SNP genotypes for about 60% of the roughly 670 donors, treating that subset as a discovery cohort. Summary of the overall study and its limitations: A cluster of highly shared sequence variants was judged likely to be a technical artifact of the sequencing pipeline. Presence/absence analyses assumed roughly uniform sequencing depth across donors, an assumption that may not hold. Correlated functional status among segregating V segments might reflect linkage disequilibrium, but an unknown experimental factor could not be ruled out. Assigning TCR associations to individual alleles was difficult when HLA alleles, especially DR and DQ, strongly co-occurred. Immune exposure information for the cohort was limited to CMV serostatus. A later analysis found that TCR association rates varied across HLA loci, with DRB1 alleles showing the most associated TCRs and HLA-C alleles the fewest. The 87-base-pair reads could not distinguish some IMGT-functional V segments, including TRBV6-2 and TRBV6-3, so those segments were excluded. In the study, about 150 TCR beta chains were listed as associated with cytomegalovirus. According to a later genetic analysis, donors in an Asian-associated ancestry cluster had fewer N-insertions in productive TCRs than the approximately 670-donor mean. Most TCR sequences were observed very rarely across donors, whereas some public TCRs were present in many individuals. In an earlier analysis of about 540 of the donors, most TCR beta V segments were observed in productive rearrangements about 90% or about 30% of the time, broadly matching IMGT annotations. A later analysis reported that several top co-occurrence clusters appeared linked to parvovirus B19, influenza, CMV and Epstein-Barr virus. In this cohort, only TCR beta chains were sequenced, and detectable features were limited by the absence of alpha or paired-chain data. Three of the identified cytomegalovirus-associated TCR beta chains were confirmed in vitro to be specific for cytomegalovirus antigens. The classifier was reported to diagnose cytomegalovirus status with high specificity and sensitivity in both the original cohort and the validation cohort. Because counts were too low, 15 to 20 rarely observed V segments, including chromosome 9 orphons, were excluded from the earlier analysis of around 640 of the donors. The authors suggested that the approach could potentially be extended to other disease states and immunological phenotypes. A later analysis found that most CMV-associated TCR beta chains appeared HLA-restricted, with HLA associations seemingly driven largely by CMV exposure. A later analysis found that HLA-associated TCR beta chains were more clonally expanded and had lower generation probabilities than equally common non-associated chains. A further reported finding was that TCR beta sequences accurately predicted the HLA-A and HLA-B alleles for most subjects in the first cohort. An association between a missense DCLRE1C variant and V-gene and J-gene trimming of TCR beta chains was found in a later genetic analysis and replicated in an independent cohort. HLA typing was unavailable for some donors at each locus, so association tests used only the typed subset. Specific HLA alleles were associated with 18,000 or so TCR beta sequences at a false discovery rate of 0.05 in a later analysis.

Library preparation employed the immunoSEQ multiplex PCR assay. For the multiplex PCR, a mixture combining 60 forward primers for TCR Vbeta segments and 13 reverse primers for TCR Jbeta segments was used. The CDR3 region of rearranged TCR beta genes was amplified from genomic DNA with a multiplex PCR assay. On the Illumina HiSeq System, the amplified TCR beta libraries were sequenced as 87-base-pair reads. Turning to the authors' computational methods: Across the 600 to 700 repertoires, a later analysis counted about 81 million unique TCR beta chains, approximately 12 million of which were shared by at least two donors. To remove PCR and sequencing errors, raw reads were error-corrected and collapsed into unique sequences using a nearest-neighbor algorithm that merged closely related sequences. Alignment of CDR3 sequences to IMGT reference sequences was used to assign V, D and J gene segments. Each retained sequence needed at least a six-nucleotide match to both a V gene segment and a J gene segment. A rearrangement was called productive if the CDR3 had no stop codons and remained in frame with V and J, and every other rearrangement was called non-productive. CDR3 was defined by IMGT convention, running from the second conserved V-encoded cysteine to the conserved J-encoded phenylalanine. The earlier analysis of about 530 of the donors excluded any sequence lacking an unambiguous match to a single V gene segment. An earlier analysis of 587 of the donors classified V segments as functional when productive rearrangements were above 56.7% and as segregating when the standard deviation between donors was above 5%. A statistical classification framework was built for diagnosing cytomegalovirus status from the catalog of TCR beta chain sequences. V and J gene assignment, in a later analysis, came from comparing TCR nucleotide sequences with IMGT/GENE-DB human TR gene sequences. The TCRdist pipeline was used in a later analysis to assign CDR3 sequences and most-parsimonious VDJ recombination scenarios. A later analysis defined each TCR beta chain by its CDR3 amino acid sequence plus V-gene family, and excluded reads lacking a unique V-gene family. As a way to deal with suspected cross-contamination and a sequencing artifact, a later analysis dropped 450 to 600 nucleotide sequences that were highly shared and had low generation probability. A later analysis calculated a clonal expansion index for each public chain from normalized within-repertoire ranks of inferred template counts. In a later analysis, generation probabilities were computed using a VDJ recombination model fitted to out-of-frame rearrangements, and the results were checked against IGoR. Hypergeometric tests were used in a later analysis to score TCR-TCR, TCR-HLA and TCR-CMV co-occurrence, with a repertoire-size bias correction applied to the TCR pairs. To estimate false discovery rates, a later analysis permuted the HLA or CMV assignments 20 times. A later analysis grouped co-occurring TCRs with DBSCAN, adding TCRdist sequence similarity when clustering within HLA-allele-positive subsets. Repertoires with fewer than 30,000 or more than 120,000 public chains, plus five repertoires with anomalous nucleotide sharing, were excluded from co-occurrence clustering. Not all clones reach the TCRdb copy of this immuneACCESS table, which keeps in-frame sequences only. Checked studies attribute under half of the gap to unresolved V genes and leave the rest unexplained. Clone size and the V and J calls come from that table; the DNA yielded D and trimming. The sample table contains 120,000 or so clones; only one count was recorded for more than 65% of them. The ten largest clones add up to about 6.8% of the sample.

The CDR3 holds 12 amino acids from the cysteine to the phenylalanine. Just the 36-base CDR3 DNA is kept, in frame starting at base 1. CDR1 SGHRS and CDR2 YFSETQ were looked up in the germline V gene. Trimming takes 0 bases from V and 5 bases from J, and the germline ends sit 6 bases apart. The clonotype was recovered from a man aged 30-40 years in good health and CMV-seropositive. Sequenced material: PBMCs. The chain was built from TRBV5-1 and TRBJ2-7, and perhaps TRBD1 as D gene, on 6 matching bases. The DNA reads as follows: TGCGCCAGCAGCTTGGCAGGGGACGAGCAGTACTTC. Its protein product is CASSLAGDEQYF.